This T cell receptor (beta chain) appears in the sequencing data of a study of cytomegalovirus exposure and HLA in healthy donors. Regarding the study as a whole: Per a later analysis, HLA-associated TCR beta chains showed more clonal expansion than other, equally common TCR beta chains.

Comments on this clone: Its antigen is as yet unknown.

This CDR3 has 14 residues. Deletions cut 5 bases from V and 2 bases from J, with 13 bases between. Germline-derived CDR1 and CDR2 are MGHDK and SYGVNS. The primer mix had 60 Vbeta and 13 Jbeta primers. The data were produced by immunoSEQ multiplex PCR, yet TCRdb's version contains in-frame clones alone and is incomplete. The repertoire consists of more than 75,000 clones, with around 75% occurring once and the leading ten covering approximately 15%. These donors, healthy bone marrow donors, were studied. The sequenced material came from PBMCs. The sequence was obtained from a woman aged 35 to 49 in good health and CMV-seropositive. V gene TRBV25-1 combines with J gene TRBJ2-7; tentatively, D is TRBD1 (6 bases). CDR3 DNA sequence: TGTGCCAGCAGTCTCCGGGACAACACCTACGAGCAGTACTTC. Its translation is CASSLRDNTYEQYF.